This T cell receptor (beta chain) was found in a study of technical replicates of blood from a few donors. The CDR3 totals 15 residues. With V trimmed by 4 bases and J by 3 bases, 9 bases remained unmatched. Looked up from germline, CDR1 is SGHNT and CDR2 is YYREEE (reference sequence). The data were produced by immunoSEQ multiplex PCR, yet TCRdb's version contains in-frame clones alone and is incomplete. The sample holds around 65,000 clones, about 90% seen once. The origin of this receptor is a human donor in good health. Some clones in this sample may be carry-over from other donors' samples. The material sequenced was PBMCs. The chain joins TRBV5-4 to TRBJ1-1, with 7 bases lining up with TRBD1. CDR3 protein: CASSRETGRDTEAFF. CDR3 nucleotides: TGTGCCAGCAGCCGTGAGACAGGGCGGGACACTGAAGCTTTCTTT.